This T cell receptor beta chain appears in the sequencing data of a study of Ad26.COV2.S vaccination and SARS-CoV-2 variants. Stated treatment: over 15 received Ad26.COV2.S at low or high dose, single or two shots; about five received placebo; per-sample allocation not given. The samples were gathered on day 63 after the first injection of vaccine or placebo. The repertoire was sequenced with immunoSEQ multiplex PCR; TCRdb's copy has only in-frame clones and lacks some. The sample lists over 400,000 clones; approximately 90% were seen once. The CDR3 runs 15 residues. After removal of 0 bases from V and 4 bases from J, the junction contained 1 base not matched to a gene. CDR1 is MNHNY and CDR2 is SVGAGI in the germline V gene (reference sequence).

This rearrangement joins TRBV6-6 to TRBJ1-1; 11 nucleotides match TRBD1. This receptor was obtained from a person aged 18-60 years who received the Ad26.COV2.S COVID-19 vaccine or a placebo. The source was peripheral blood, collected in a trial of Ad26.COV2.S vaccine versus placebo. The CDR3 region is CASSYSGQGVTEAFF. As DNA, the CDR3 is TGTGCCAGCAGTTACTCGGGACAGGGGGTCACTGAAGCTTTCTTT.